This T cell receptor (beta chain) was obtained from a study of Graves' ophthalmopathy and Graves' hyperthyroidism. Study observations and caveats: Sensitivity reached 85% to 90% and specificity around 81% for a 13-signature model separating ophthalmopathy from stable hyperthyroidism. Blood contained most expanded thyroid clonotypes exceeding 0.001 frequency.

An approximately 10 ml volume of fresh peripheral blood provided the PBMCs. For repertoire sequencing, the TCR beta CDR3 regions were amplified from RNA transcripts. After a first-round RT-PCR with HTBI primers, a second-round multiplex PCR was run. Using its own MiXCR run on the multiplex PCR reads, TCRdb lists one record per CDR3 protein. Of 350,000 to 450,000 distinct CDR3 sequences detected, 20% to 25% appear once; the ten largest clones hold under 3.5%. CDR3 length: 16 amino acids. CDR1 and CDR2 (germline): LNHDA, SQIVND (reference sequence). The junction had 9 bases not matched to a gene; V was cut back by 5 bases and J by 0 bases. In this sample, this clonotype turned up many times. Its antigen is as yet unknown.

The sequenced material came from peripheral blood. This chain links TRBV19 with TRBJ2-5; TRBD2 aligns across 7 bases. The source is a woman in her late teens or twenties with stable Graves' hyperthyroidism. In nucleotides, the CDR3 is TGTGCCAGTAGTGACCGGGACTACTCGTACCAAGAGACCCAGTACTTC. It encodes CASSDRDYSYQETQYF.